This record looks at one T cell receptor beta chain sequence and its context. The antigen remains undetermined. These data originate in a study of memory CD4+ T cells and cytomegalovirus serostatus. Single viable CD3+CD4+CD8-CD45RO+ cells were sorted as the memory CD4+ T cells. Overall study results and limits: Each of 67 CMV-associated TCRbeta sequences occurred in one to five individuals. Suggested: most of the CMV-linked TCR signature lies in CD4+ memory cells.

The CDR3 has 15 residues. The junction had 7 bases not matched to a gene; V was cut back by 5 bases and J by 3 bases. Germline V lookup: CDR1 LNHDA, CDR2 SQIVND (reference sequence). Clones were sequenced by immunoSEQ multiplex PCR, and TCRdb holds only the in-frame ones, with some missing. Here the sample spans 40,000 to 55,000 clones, approximately 78% being singletons. Sequenced sample: memory CD4+ T cells from blood. The clonotype comes from an adult in good health and CMV-seronegative. This rearrangement joins TRBV19 to TRBJ2-1; 7 bases map to TRBD1. CDR3 sequence (DNA): TGTGCCAGTAGTTCCCGGGACAGATACTACAATGAGCAGTTCTTC. Its protein is CASSSRDRYYNEQFF.